The entry that follows covers one T cell receptor beta chain sequence. Authors' processing steps: Estimated nucleated cell counts came from reference gene primer amplification. The method was immunoSEQ multiplex PCR; TCRdb's version includes in-frame clones alone and lacks a portion of them. Clone size and the V and J calls come from that table; the DNA yielded D and trimming. This sample has 140,000 to 150,000 clones, with approximately 80% found just once. This sample was taken from a study of blood T cell repertoires in COVID-19. Across the whole study: PBMCs, B-cell-depleted T cells, or T cells were the source of the cDNA or gDNA that made up the material.

Sequenced sample: peripheral blood. This clonotype originated in a man aged 45-65 years with acute or convalescent COVID-19.

As DNA, the CDR3 is TGTGCCAGCAGTTTTATCCGCGGGCAGCCCCAGCATTTT. Its protein product is CASSFIRGQPQHF. The chain is built from TRBV27 and TRBJ1-5; D call uncertain. Trimming pared 3 bases from V and 7 bases from J, leaving 10 bases between. This CDR3 region has 13 residues. The germline V gene encodes CDR1 MNHEY and CDR2 SMNVEV (reference sequence).